Given below is one T cell receptor beta chain in context. Its antigen specificity is not known. Per-base qualities were not stored, and no clone one base away is much larger. V gives up 0 bases and J gives up 2 bases, and the segment between their germline ends measures 12 bases. The CDR3 goes from the cysteine to the phenylalanine over 15 residues. Left in the record is the CDR3 DNA by itself, 45 bases read in frame from the first base. CDR1 and CDR2, looked up from the germline V gene, are SGDLS and YYNGEE. TCR beta chain sequences were generated from genomic DNA using the immunoSEQ assay. From the authors' description of their analysis: CDR3 sequences that did not begin with the conserved framework cysteine at position 104 were removed by hand. To get clonality, the normalized Shannon's Diversity Index was subtracted from one, giving values from 0 (maximal diversity) to 1 (oligoclonal). To check whether a given CDR3 had different frequencies in two samples, for example brain versus blood, chi-squared comparison-of-proportions tests were used. Public clonotypes were identified by searching immuneACCESS, and similarity to known antiviral clonotypes was assessed with the VDJdb browser. TCRdb mirrors the immuneACCESS table, restricted to in-frame sequences. Some clones are absent from its copies; in checked studies, under half trace to an unresolved V gene, and the reason for the others is unknown. For V, J and clone size, that table is used; D and trimming come from the DNA. The sample data list about 340,000 clones, and over 90% of these were observed just once. The ten most abundant clones make up roughly 5.8% of the sample.

The entry originates in a study of brain T cells in children with intractable seizures (dated by TCRdb to 2020 to 2023). For context, the study as a whole: Resected brain tissue from 45 to 60 pediatric epilepsy surgery cases was first screened for immune gene transcripts using a NanoString immunology panel. Most of the 12 selected surgery cases also had pre-surgery blood sequenced, which left four cases with brain tissue only.

Sample time point, as interpreted from the label and publication: blood from clinic visit 5 months post-surgery; TSC patient then seizure free. The surgery cases that showed the highest brain T cell transcript signatures were chosen for TCR beta chain sequencing of brain tissue, and of blood when it was available. Patients had been treated with at least one anti-epileptic drug before surgery. TCR-sequenced patients were children with drug-resistant epilepsy due to tuberous sclerosis complex, focal cortical dysplasia, Rasmussen encephalitis or hemimegalencephaly. Bulk genomic DNA was extracted from unsorted brain tissue and whole blood with the Monarch genomic DNA purification kit. What the research found in general, with its limitations: Sequencing depth differed between pre- and post-surgery blood, so clones missing from the pre-surgery sample may reflect undersampling. Viral specificity was inferred solely from CDR3 sequence similarity, and the HCMV serostatus of the patients was not known.

Sequencing used peripheral blood, obtained 4 to 6 months after surgery. The source is a boy in the first two years of life with tuberous sclerosis and intractable seizures. The V and J segments used are TRBV9 and TRBJ2-7; matching of 6 bases hints at TRBD2 as the D gene. The nucleotide sequence is TGTGCCAGCAGCGTAGGGGTTAGCGGCGCCTACGAGCAGTACTTC. It is translated as CASSVGVSGAYEQYF.